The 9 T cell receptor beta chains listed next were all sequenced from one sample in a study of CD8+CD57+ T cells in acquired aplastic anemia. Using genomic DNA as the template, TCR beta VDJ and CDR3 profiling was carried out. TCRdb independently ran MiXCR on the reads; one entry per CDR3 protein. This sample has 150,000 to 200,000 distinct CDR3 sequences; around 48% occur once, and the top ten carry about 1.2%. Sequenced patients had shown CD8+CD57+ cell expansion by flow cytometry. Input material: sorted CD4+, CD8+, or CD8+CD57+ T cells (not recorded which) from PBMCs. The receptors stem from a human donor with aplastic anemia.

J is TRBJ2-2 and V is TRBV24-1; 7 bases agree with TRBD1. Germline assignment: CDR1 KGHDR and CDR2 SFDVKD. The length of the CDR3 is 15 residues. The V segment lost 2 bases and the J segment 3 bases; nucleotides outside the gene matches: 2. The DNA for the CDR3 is TGTGCCACCAGTGATTCCGACAGGGACACCGGGGAGCTGTTTTTT. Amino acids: CATSDSDRDTGELFF.

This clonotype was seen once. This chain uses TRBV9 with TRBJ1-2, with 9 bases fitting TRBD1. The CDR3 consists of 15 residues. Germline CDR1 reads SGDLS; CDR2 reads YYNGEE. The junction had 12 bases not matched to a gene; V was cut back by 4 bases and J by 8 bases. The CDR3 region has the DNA TGTGCCAGCAGCTCACGTCTCCGGGACAGGGACGGCTACACCTTC. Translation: CASSSRLRDRDGYTF. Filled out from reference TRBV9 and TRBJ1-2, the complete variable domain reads DSGVTQTPKHLITATGQRVTLRCSPRSGDLSVYWYQQSLDQGLQFLIQYYNGEERAKGNILERFSAQQFPDLHSELNLSSLELGDSALYFCASSSRLRDRDGYTFGSGTRLTVV.

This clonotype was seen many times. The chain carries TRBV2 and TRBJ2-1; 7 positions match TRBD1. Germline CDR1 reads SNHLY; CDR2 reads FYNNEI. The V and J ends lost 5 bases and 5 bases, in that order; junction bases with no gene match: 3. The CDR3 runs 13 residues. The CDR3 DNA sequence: TGTGCCAGCAGTAGGGACAGCAACAATGAGCAGTTCTTC. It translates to CASSRDSNNEQFF.

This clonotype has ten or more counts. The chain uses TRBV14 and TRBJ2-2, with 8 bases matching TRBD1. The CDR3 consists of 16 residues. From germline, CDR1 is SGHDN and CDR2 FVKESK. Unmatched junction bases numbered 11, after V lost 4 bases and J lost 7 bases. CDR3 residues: CASSLARQGASGELFF. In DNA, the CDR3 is TGTGCCAGCAGCCTGGCTCGCCAGGGGGCTAGCGGGGAGCTGTTTTTT.

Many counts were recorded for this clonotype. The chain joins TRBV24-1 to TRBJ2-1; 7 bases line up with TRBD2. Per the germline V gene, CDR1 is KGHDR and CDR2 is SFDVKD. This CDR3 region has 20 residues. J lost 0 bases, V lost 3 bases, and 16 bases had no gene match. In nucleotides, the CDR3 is TGTGCCACCAGTGATCCCAACCCGGGCGCTCGGGGGGTCTCCTACAATGAGCAGTTCTTC. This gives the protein CATSDPNPGARGVSYNEQFF.

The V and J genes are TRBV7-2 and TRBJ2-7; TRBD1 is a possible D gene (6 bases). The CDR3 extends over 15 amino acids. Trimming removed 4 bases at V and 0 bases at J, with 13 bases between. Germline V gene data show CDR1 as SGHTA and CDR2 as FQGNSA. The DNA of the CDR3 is TGTGCCAGCAGCTCCCGGGACACCAGCTCCTACGAGCAGTACTTC. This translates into CASSSRDTSSYEQYF.

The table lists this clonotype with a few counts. The CDR3 DNA reads TGTGCCAGCACTGGGGGATACGAGCAGTACTTC. This sequence encodes CASTGGYEQYF. The chain couples TRBV7-4 to TRBJ2-7; perhaps D is TRBD1 or TRBD2 (5 bases each). The CDR3 length is 11 residues. Per the germline V gene, CDR1 is SGHVT and CDR2 is SQSDAQ. Trimming cost V 7 bases and J 4 bases, with 8 bases left between them.

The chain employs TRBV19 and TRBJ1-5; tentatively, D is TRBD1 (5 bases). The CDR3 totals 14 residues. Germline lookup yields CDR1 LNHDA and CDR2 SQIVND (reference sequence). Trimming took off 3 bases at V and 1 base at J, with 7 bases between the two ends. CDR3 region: CASSMWDSNQPQHF. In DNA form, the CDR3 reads TGTGCCAGTAGTATGTGGGACAGCAATCAGCCCCAGCATTTT.

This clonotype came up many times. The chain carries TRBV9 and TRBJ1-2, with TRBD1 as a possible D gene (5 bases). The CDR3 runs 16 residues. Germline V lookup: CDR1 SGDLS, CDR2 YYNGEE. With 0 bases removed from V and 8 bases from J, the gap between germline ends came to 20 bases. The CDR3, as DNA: TGTGCCAGCAGCGTAGAGACGGGCAGGGACTTAGGGGGCTACACCTTC. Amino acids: CASSVETGRDLGGYTF.